The source of this TCR beta chain is a study of HIV-infected children after antiretroviral therapy interruption. A 3' RACE protocol on RNA, with unique molecular identifiers, produced the TCR library. TCRdb reanalysed the 3' RACE reads using MiXCR and keeps one entry per CDR3 protein. The sample has tens of thousands of distinct CDR3 sequences, roughly 4.5% seen once. The CDR3 extends over 15 amino acids. Between the trimmed V and J ends, which lost 4 bases and 2 bases, there was a span of 12 bases. Germline CDR1 is LGHNT and CDR2 is FRNRAP. Treatment: PENTA 11 planned treatment interruption arm or continuous ART arm. Only samples with at least 5 million viable PBMCs qualified. Broader study findings: By the end of treatment interruption, naive CD4+ clonality (Gini) increased.

This clonotype was seen ten or more times. What it binds is not known. This material consisted of CD45RA+ CD4+ T cells from PBMCs, pooled from several time points, taken from a donor given antiretroviral therapy, either interrupted or continuous. Subset given: naive CD4+ CD45RA+ CD45RO- T cells. This rearrangement joins TRBV12-5 to TRBJ2-4; tentative D call: TRBD1 (6 bases). The TCR was taken from a pool of human donors with HIV. The CDR3 region has the DNA TGTGCTAGTGGTTCGATACAGGGCCCCAAAAACATTCAGTACTTC. This sequence encodes CASGSIQGPKNIQYF.